The entry below gives a single TCR beta chain sequence along with its context. The antigen remains undetermined. These data originate in a study of cytomegalovirus exposure and HLA in healthy donors. PCR amplification relied on 60 Vbeta primers (plus 13 Jbeta primers). Generated by immunoSEQ multiplex PCR, the TCRdb table keeps only in-frame clones and is missing some. The sample consists of 180,000 or so clones, 77% of them appearing once. Broader study findings: A later examination showed that TCR association rates differed by HLA locus, with DRB1 most and HLA-C fewest. Cytomegalovirus association was assigned to 170 or so TCR beta chains. When a later analysis was performed, an Asian-associated ancestry cluster reportedly had fewer N-insertions than the approximately 700-donor mean. Whilst most TCR sequences proved rare, a subset of public TCRs occurred across many donors.

Sequencing used PBMCs. The source is a man between 18 and 29 years old in good health and CMV-seronegative.

In DNA, the CDR3 is TGTGCCAGCAGTGACGTTGATTGGTGGGGGGGGGAAAACTATGGCTACACCTTC. Encoded protein: CASSDVDWWGGENYGYTF. The rearrangement uses TRBV6-4 and TRBJ1-2, with D tentatively TRBD1 (5 bases). The V end was cut by 2 bases, the J end by 2 bases, with 21 bases between. The CDR3 spans 18 residues. Germline CDR1 reads MRHNA; CDR2 reads SNTAGT.